The entry below gives a single T cell receptor (beta chain) sequence along with its context. Per the original data handling: Scientists estimated how many nucleated cells there were by amplifying reference gene primers. Repertoires were generated with immunoSEQ multiplex PCR, while TCRdb's copy carries only in-frame clones and drops some. Clone size and V and J calls were adopted from that table, with D and trimming inferred from the DNA. There are approximately 50,000 clones in the sample; about 92% occur only once, and approximately 4% lies in the top ten. The sample comes from a study of blood T cell repertoires in COVID-19. About the research overall: Spain, Italy and the United States supplied samples that represented acute and convalescent COVID-19. In each case, the material was cDNA or gDNA derived from T cells, B-cell-depleted T cells, or PBMCs.

Germline-derived CDR1 and CDR2 are GTSNPN and SVGIG (reference sequence). CDR3 length: 14 amino acids. V gave up 2 bases and J gave up 1 base, with 11 bases separating them. The rearrangement joins TRBV30 to TRBJ1-1; no clear D gene. The TCR comes from a human donor in a cohort sampled during active COVID-19. The sample comprised peripheral blood. The CDR3 spells CAWSPLSWNTEAFF. In nucleotides, the CDR3 is TGTGCCTGGAGTCCCCTTTCGTGGAACACTGAAGCTTTCTTT. Using reference TRBV30 and TRBJ1-1 for the parts outside the CDR3, the full variable domain is SQTIHQWPATLVQPVGSPLSLECTVEGTSNPNLYWYRQAAGRGLQLLFYSVGIGQISSEVPQNLSASRPQDRQFILSSKKLLLSDSGFYLCAWSPLSWNTEAFFGQGTRLTVV.